This note documents a single T cell receptor (beta chain) sequence. The antigen it recognizes is unknown. No base quality values were provided; no much bigger clone lies one nucleotide off. The library was prepared using the immunoSEQ multiplex PCR assay. TCRdb stores this immuneACCESS table with in-frame sequences only. Part of the clones is absent; in the studies checked, under half of the shortfall reflects unresolved V genes, and no reason is known for the rest. The sample data list 60,000 or so clones, and 80% to 95% of these were observed just once. The top ten constitute more than 2% of the sample. The data were taken from a study of T cell changes during pregnancy in multiple sclerosis (dated by TCRdb to the late 2010s). Regarding the study in general: Changes in the T cell repertoire over the course of pregnancy were examined in this study in women with multiple sclerosis.

The sample consisted of peripheral blood, taken in the second trimester of pregnancy. The TCR comes from a female donor in good health, enrolled as a control in a pregnancy study.

The DNA is TGTGCCAGCAGCTCCTGGACAGGATGGGATGAGCAGTTCTTC. Its protein reads: CASSSWTGWDEQFF. The receptor chain draws on TRBV5-8 and TRBJ2-1; 7 middle bases align to TRBD1. The CDR3 contains 14 residues, cysteine and phenylalanine counted. Just the 42-base CDR3 DNA is kept, in frame starting at base 1. From V the trimming removes 3 bases and from J it removes 8 bases, while the gene matches leave 8 bases of the junction unaccounted for. CDR1 and CDR2 are drawn from the germline V gene: SGHTS, YDEGEE. Outside the CDR3, residues come from the reference TRBV5-8 and TRBJ2-1 proteins, so the full variable domain is: EAGVTQSPTHLIKTRGQQATLRCSPISGHTSVYWYQQALGLGLQFLLWYDEGEERNRGNFPPRFSGRQFPNYSSELNVNALELEDSALYLCASSSWTGWDEQFFGPGTRLTVL.